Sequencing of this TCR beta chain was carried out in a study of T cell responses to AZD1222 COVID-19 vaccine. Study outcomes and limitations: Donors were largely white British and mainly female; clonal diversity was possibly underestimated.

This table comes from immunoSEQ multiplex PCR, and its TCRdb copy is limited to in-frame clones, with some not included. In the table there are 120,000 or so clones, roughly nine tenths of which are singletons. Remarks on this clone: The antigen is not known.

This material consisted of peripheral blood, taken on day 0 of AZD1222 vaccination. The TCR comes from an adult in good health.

CDR3 loop: CASSLTRPSYEQYF. The CDR3 DNA sequence: TGCGCCAGCAGCTTGACCAGACCTTCCTACGAGCAGTACTTC. The chain employs TRBV5-1 and TRBJ2-7; D unresolved. This CDR3 has 14 residues. The germline V gene has CDR1 SGHRS and CDR2 YFSETQ. V was clipped by 1 base and J by 1 base, with 9 bases between them.